This note documents a single TCR beta chain sequence. This clonotype was detected ten times or more. What this receptor recognizes is not known. Within one base of it there is no much larger clone, and no base qualities were kept. The data derive from a study of T cells in Graves' hyperthyroidism and ophthalmopathy (dated by TCRdb to between 2018 and 2021). General notes on the study: A discovery cohort of about a hundred patients, approximately 45 with Graves' ophthalmopathy and 55 to 60 with stable Graves' hyperthyroidism, was used to find distinguishing TCR V-J signatures. Following sampling, methimazole starting at 30 mg daily was given to hyperthyroidism patients, and high-dose intravenous methylprednisolone was given to ophthalmopathy patients. In addition, the study compared T-cell repertoires in thyroid tissue and in blood from five to seven Graves' hyperthyroidism patients. The paper reports TCR Vbeta CDR3 sequencing of approximately 140 peripheral blood samples: 40 or so ophthalmopathy, about 75 hyperthyroidism and around 17 progressor patients. Prospective prediction of ophthalmopathy was tested in an independent validation cohort consisting of roughly 20 hyperthyroidism patients and around 17 patients who later progressed to ophthalmopathy. The approximately 98 discovery patients were randomly divided into training and test sets at a 7:3 ratio.

The TCR beta CDR3 regions were amplified from the RNA transcripts. The first round of RT-PCR for the TCR CDR3 was performed with the HTBI primer set and the Qiagen OneStep RT-PCR kit. The libraries were constructed in a second round of multiplex PCR and then size-selected and purified. Sequencing of the libraries was done on an Illumina HiSeq2000 using paired-end 100 bp reads. The study's own analysis went as follows. SOAPnuke was used to process the raw data, with reads discarded if the reads contained adapters or uncalled bases, had a mean Phred below 15, or lacked an exact constant-primer or identifier match. High-quality paired reads were merged with COPE v1.2.5, and unique nucleotide sequences were defined as clonotypes. MiTCR v1.1 was used to align the clonotypes against IMGT TRBV, TRBD and TRBJ reference segments. The analysis included only V-J combinations with a frequency above 0.0001, which together covered over 98% of the repertoires. The TCS score was defined as F50 (clonal expansion) divided by E x V (chaos), with BLOSUM62-based TCRdist calculated between CDR3 peptides within each V-J. Welch's t-statistics and random forest reduced fewer than 600 V-J features to around 14, which were used in a naive Bayes classifier (R e1071). The Morisita-Horn index was used to measure how similar the thyroid and blood repertoires were. TCRdb trimmed the raw reads at Q25, called clones with MiXCR and kept productive beta chains. Rows with one shared CDR3 protein collapse into an entry with the most common genes and DNA. The V and J calls come from TCRdb's annotation, not from the publication. Recorded for this sample are about 580,000 distinct CDR3 sequences; 46% of them occurred a single time. Of the sample, more than 7.5% is held by the ten largest clones.

The full study reports these points: Most expanded thyroid clonotypes (frequency above 0.001) were also detected in blood, a finding suggesting that blood repertoires may reflect thyroid immune responses. In validation, the model predicted progression to ophthalmopathy with approximately 69% sensitivity and less than 75% specificity, a median of around six months before onset. No statistical method was used to fix the sample size in advance, and group allocation was not hidden from the investigators. A 13 V-J signature model separated ophthalmopathy from stable hyperthyroidism, with 87.88% sensitivity and roughly 84% specificity in cross-validation and 80%/75% in testing.

Ends trimmed: V by 7 bases, J by 5 bases; bases unmatched to a gene: 7. The CDR1 and CDR2 encoded by the germline V gene are SNHLY and FYNNEI. Reading from cysteine to phenylalanine, the CDR3 counts 15 amino acids. This entry keeps only the CDR3 DNA: 45 bases, framed from base 1. A patient counted as having stable Graves' hyperthyroidism if no progression to ophthalmopathy occurred over 18 months of follow-up. Hyperthyroidism patients were newly diagnosed, had a disease duration of under 2 months, and were aged 18 to 65 years. The study excluded patients with uncontrolled infections, other autoimmune diseases, pregnancy or lactation. Diagnoses were established on the basis of clinical symptoms, serum thyroxine and TRAb, thyroid ultrasound, and orbital computed tomography. Total RNA was extracted with Trizol reagent, and quality was checked on an Agilent 2100 Bioanalyzer.

The V gene is TRBV2 and the J gene is TRBJ2-2; TRBD1 matches 10 bases in the middle. This sequence was found in a woman between 18 and 29 years old with Graves' hyperthyroidism. The sequencing sample was made of peripheral blood or thyroid tissue (not recorded which). The CDR3 reads as follows: CASTSDRGLTGELFF. The DNA is as follows: TGTGCCAGCACCTCAGACAGGGGGCTAACCGGGGAGCTGTTTTTT.